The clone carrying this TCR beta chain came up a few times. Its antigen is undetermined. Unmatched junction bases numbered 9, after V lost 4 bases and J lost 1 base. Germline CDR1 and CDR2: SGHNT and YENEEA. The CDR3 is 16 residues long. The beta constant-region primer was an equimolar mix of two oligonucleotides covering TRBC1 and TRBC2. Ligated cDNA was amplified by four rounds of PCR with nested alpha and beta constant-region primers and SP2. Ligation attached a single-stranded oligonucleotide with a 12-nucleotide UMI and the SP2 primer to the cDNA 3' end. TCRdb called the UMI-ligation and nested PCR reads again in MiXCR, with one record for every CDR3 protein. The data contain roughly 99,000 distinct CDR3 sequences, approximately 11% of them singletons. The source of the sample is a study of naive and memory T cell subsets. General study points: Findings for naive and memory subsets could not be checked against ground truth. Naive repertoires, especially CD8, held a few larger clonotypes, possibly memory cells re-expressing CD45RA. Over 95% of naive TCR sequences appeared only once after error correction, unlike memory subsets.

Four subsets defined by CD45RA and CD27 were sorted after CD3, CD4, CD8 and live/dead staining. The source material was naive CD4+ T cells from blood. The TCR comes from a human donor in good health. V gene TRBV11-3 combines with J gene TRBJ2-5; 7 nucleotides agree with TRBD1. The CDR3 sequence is CASSYGQVLSQETQYF. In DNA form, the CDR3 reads TGTGCCAGCAGCTACGGACAGGTCCTGAGCCAAGAGACCCAGTACTTC.